This TCR beta chain is from a study of T cell changes during pregnancy in multiple sclerosis. V lost 2 bases to trimming and J lost 8 bases; unmatched junction nucleotides: 7. Germline CDR1 is MNHEY and CDR2 is SVGAGI. This CDR3 has 15 residues. Sequencing was performed with immunoSEQ multiplex PCR; in TCRdb, only in-frame clones are kept and a portion is missing. The profile shows around 62,000 clones, 80% to 90% of them singletons. The rearrangement joins TRBV6-5 to TRBJ2-1, with TRBD2 matching 9 bases. The sequence was obtained from a female donor with multiple sclerosis, enrolled in a pregnancy study. The sample in question was peripheral blood, obtained in the first trimester of pregnancy. The CDR3 DNA reads TGTGCCAGCAGTTACGGCGGGGGGGACGGCGATGAGCAGTTCTTC. The encoded protein is CASSYGGGDGDEQFF.